Following are 23 T cell receptor beta chains from one sample sequenced in a study of a mutant IDH1 vaccine in newly diagnosed glioma. Data came from immunoSEQ multiplex PCR; TCRdb stores just in-frame clones and leaves some out. The table lists around 30,000 clones, just under 90% of them singletons. These TCRs' antigens remain unknown. Time point given: week 47, end of study. Vaccine doses each comprised 300 ug of mutant IDH1 20-mer peptide, with topical imiquimod. Specimen: PBMCs, collected from a glioma patient whose treatment included an IDH1 peptide vaccine. The receptors come from a woman aged 25 to 39 with glioma.

This clone occurred a few times. The junction departs from germline at one end; a sequencing error may be responsible. The chain links TRBV14 to TRBJ1-1; D uncertain. The germline V gene encodes CDR1 SGHDN and CDR2 FVKESK. The CDR3 covers 13 residues. The CDR3 DNA follows: TGTGCCAGCAGCCAACACATGAACACTGATGCTTTCTTT. It translates to CASSQHMNTDAFF.

The rearrangement uses TRBV13 and TRBJ2-3, with D possibly TRBD1 on 5 matching bases. The V gene lost 1 base and the J gene lost 5 bases, with 10 bases spanning the gap. CDR1 PRHDT and CDR2 FYEKMQ come from the germline V gene (reference sequence). The CDR3 has 14 amino acids. The CDR3 spells CASSLAGAKDTQYF. The CDR3 DNA follows: TGTGCCAGCAGCTTAGCTGGGGCCAAAGATACGCAGTATTTT.

This clone was detected once. This rearrangement joins TRBV27 to TRBJ1-2, with D possibly TRBD1 on 6 matching bases. V was pared by 9 bases and J by 7 bases, with 21 bases between. CDR1 and CDR2 from the germline V gene are MNHEY and SMNVEV (reference sequence). The CDR3 runs to 14 residues. CDR3 bases: TGTGCCAGTAGCCACGACATGGAGACAGGTGGCTACACCTTC. Translation: CASSHDMETGGYTF.

This chain connects TRBV7-9 to TRBJ1-6, with D tentatively TRBD1 (6 bases). Trimming removed 4 bases at V and 0 bases at J, with 16 bases between. This CDR3 comprises 18 residues. The germline V gene has CDR1 SEHNR and CDR2 FQNEAQ (reference sequence). CDR3 sequence reads: CASSYKEGESSYNSPLHF. As DNA, the CDR3 is TGTGCCAGCAGCTATAAGGAGGGGGAGAGCTCCTATAATTCACCCCTCCACTTT.

This sequence joins TRBV7-8 and TRBJ1-1; perhaps TRBD1 as D (5 bases). Per the germline V gene, CDR1 is SGHVS and CDR2 is FQNEAQ. The V gene lost 5 bases and the J gene lost 5 bases, with 15 bases spanning the gap. The CDR3 is 14 residues long. The CDR3 loop is CASSLREARTEAFF. The CDR3 DNA is TGTGCCAGCAGCCTCAGGGAGGCGAGGACTGAAGCTTTCTTT. The full variable domain, its missing parts supplied by reference TRBV7-8 and TRBJ1-1, is GAGVSQSPRYKVAKRGQDVALRCDPISGHVSLFWYQQALGQGPEFLTYFQNEAQLDKSGLPSDRFFAERPEGSVSTLKIQRTQQEDSAVYLCASSLREARTEAFFGQGTRLTVV.

The chain recombines TRBV19 with TRBJ1-2; D gene unclear. The CDR3 is 17 residues long. From germline, CDR1 is LNHDA and CDR2 SQIVND (reference sequence). V lost 5 bases, J lost 0 bases, and 19 bases lay in between. DNA for the CDR3: TGTGCCAGTAGTGCCGTACCTAGGTGGGATTCTAACTATGGCTACACCTTC. Its translation is CASSAVPRWDSNYGYTF.

The V call is TRBV6-6, the J call TRBJ1-3, with D unclear. Trimming left V 2 bases short and J 3 bases short, with 11 bases between. The CDR3 runs to 15 residues. Germline V lookup: CDR1 MNHNY, CDR2 SVGAGI (reference sequence). In DNA, the CDR3 is TGTGCCAGCAGTTACGCCCTGGAAAATGGAAACACCATATATTTT. It specifies CASSYALENGNTIYF.

V and J are TRBV5-6 and TRBJ2-2; D ambiguous. CDR1 SGHDT and CDR2 YYEEEE come from the germline V gene. The CDR3 is made up of 16 amino acids. Trimming left V 0 bases short and J 7 bases short, with 16 bases between. As DNA, the CDR3 is TGTGCCAGCAGCTTGGCTCGGGCAGGACCTAGCGGGGAGCTGTTTTTT. The encoded protein is CASSLARAGPSGELFF.

This rearrangement joins TRBV25-1 to TRBJ2-5; 8 bases match TRBD1. Germline V CDR1 and CDR2: MGHDK, SYGVNS. CDR3 length: 16 residues. Germline trimming cut 4 bases from V and 1 base from J; bases unmatched to any gene: 8. CDR3: CASSAIYDRGQETQYF. CDR3 coding DNA: TGTGCCAGCAGTGCTATATACGACAGGGGCCAAGAGACCCAGTACTTC.

The rearrangement joins TRBV30 to TRBJ2-5; a possible D gene is TRBD1 (5 bases). Trimming cost V 4 bases and J 5 bases, with 14 bases left between them. The CDR3 totals 13 residues. From germline, CDR1 is GTSNPN and CDR2 SVGIG (reference sequence). The CDR3 protein is CAWNRAGKETQYF. As DNA, the CDR3 is TGTGCCTGGAACCGTGCAGGGAAGGAGACCCAGTACTTC.

The rearrangement uses TRBV20-1 and TRBJ2-2; D uncertain. CDR1 and CDR2 (germline): DFQATT, SNEGSKA (reference sequence). The CDR3 covers 11 residues. Trimming removed 3 bases at V and 6 bases at J, with 5 bases between. The CDR3 here is CSARGSGELFF. The CDR3 coding sequence is TGCAGTGCTAGGGGTTCCGGGGAGCTGTTTTTT.

The chain is built from TRBV7-9 and TRBJ2-7; 14 nucleotides align to TRBD2. This CDR3 is built from 16 residues. V was pared by 4 bases and J by 6 bases, with 8 bases of the junction left unmatched. Germline V CDR1 and CDR2: SEHNR, FQNEAQ (reference sequence). The CDR3, as DNA: TGTGCCAGCAGCTCGCCCATCGGACTAGCGGGGGGCGAGCAGTACTTC. Amino acid sequence: CASSSPIGLAGGEQYF.

This chain connects TRBV10-3 to TRBJ1-2; D is unresolved. The CDR3 has 14 amino acids. Trimming removed 2 bases at V and 4 bases at J, with 11 bases between. Germline assignment: CDR1 ENHRY and CDR2 SYGVKD. CDR3 sequence reads: CAISEALVVYGYTF. The CDR3 region has the DNA TGTGCCATCAGTGAGGCCCTGGTTGTCTATGGCTACACCTTC.

The chain combines TRBV7-2 with TRBJ1-1, with 7 bases fitting TRBD1. CDR3 length equals 15 residues. J was trimmed by 4 bases and V by 2 bases; bases with no gene match: 7. The germline gives CDR1 SGHTA, CDR2 FQGNSA. The CDR3 DNA follows: TGTGCCAGCAGCTTACAGACAGGGTTGAGCACTGAAGCTTTCTTT. Translation: CASSLQTGLSTEAFF.

V and J are TRBV5-5 and TRBJ1-3; unclear D gene. The V end was cut by 0 bases, the J end by 7 bases, with 8 bases between. The CDR3 covers 13 residues. The germline V gene encodes CDR1 SGHKS and CDR2 YYEKEE (reference sequence). The chain's CDR3 is CASSLGPGNTIYF. For the CDR3, the DNA is TGTGCCAGCAGCTTGGGCCCGGGGAACACCATATATTTT.

The rearrangement uses TRBV27 and TRBJ2-7; D unresolved. Trimming cost V 0 bases and J 0 bases, with 3 bases left between them. The germline gives CDR1 MNHEY, CDR2 SMNVEV (reference sequence). The CDR3 runs 13 residues. In DNA form, the CDR3 reads TGTGCCAGCAGTTTATCACACTCCTACGAGCAGTACTTC. It is translated as CASSLSHSYEQYF.

V usage is TRBV11-2 and J usage is TRBJ1-2, with TRBD1 as a possible D gene (5 bases). Germline V gives CDR1 SGHAT, CDR2 FQNNGV. The CDR3 covers 14 residues. Between the trimmed V and J ends, which lost 5 bases and 7 bases, there was a span of 17 bases. CDR3 bases: TGTGCCAGCAGCCCCGGGACCTATTCGGGTGGCTACACCTTC. Encoded protein: CASSPGTYSGGYTF.

This clone ranks as medium-sized (0.01 to 0.1%). The chain carries TRBV5-1 and TRBJ2-2, with D hard to call. The CDR3 is made up of 13 amino acids. Trimming cost V 2 bases and J 6 bases, with 8 bases left between them. Germline CDR1 SGHRS, CDR2 YFSETQ. The CDR3 region is CASSLAISGELFF. CDR3 sequence (DNA): TGCGCCAGCAGCTTAGCCATTTCCGGGGAGCTGTTTTTT.

This chain joins TRBV6-5 and TRBJ1-2, with a weak D call TRBD1 (5 bases). The CDR3 spans 15 residues. Germline V gene lookup returns CDR1 MNHEY and CDR2 SVGAGI. Deletions cut 2 bases from V and 0 bases from J, with 10 bases between. The CDR3 protein is CASSYGGSTNYGYTF. CDR3 in DNA: TGTGCCAGCAGTTACGGGGGGAGTACTAACTATGGCTACACCTTC.

This chain links TRBV9 with TRBJ1-1, with a weak D call TRBD1 (6 bases). Trimming stripped 7 bases from V and 0 bases from J, with 13 bases between. The CDR3 is 14 residues long. The V gene's germline CDR1 is SGDLS and CDR2 YYNGEE. CDR3 bases: TGTGCCAGCCGGAGGGACACGGTGAACACTGAAGCTTTCTTT. Its protein product is CASRRDTVNTEAFF.

The rearrangement joins TRBV19 to TRBJ2-7, with TRBD1 matching over 7 bases. V lost 4 bases, J lost 2 bases, and 5 bases stayed unmatched. The CDR3 is 14 amino acids. Germline V gene sequence: CDR1 LNHDA, CDR2 SQIVND (reference sequence). CDR3 amino acids: CASSRTGSPYEQYF. The CDR3 region has the DNA TGTGCCAGTAGTAGGACAGGATCGCCCTACGAGCAGTACTTC.

The chain has TRBV6-5 and TRBJ1-3; 7 nucleotides agree with TRBD1. From germline, CDR1 is MNHEY and CDR2 SVGAGI. The CDR3 length is 15 residues. Losses at the gene ends were 6 bases for V and 0 bases for J; bases not matched to a gene: 5. Here the CDR3 reads CASSRTGDSGNTIYF. For the CDR3, the DNA is TGTGCCAGCAGCCGCACAGGGGACTCTGGAAACACCATATATTTT.

The chain links TRBV14 to TRBJ1-6; tentatively, D is TRBD1 (5 bases). Per the germline V gene, CDR1 is SGHDN and CDR2 is FVKESK. This CDR3 is 14 amino acids long. The CDR3 sequence: CATPRRQGNSPLHF. DNA for the CDR3: TGTGCGACGCCCCGGAGGCAGGGTAATTCACCCCTCCACTTT.